A single sample gave rise to the 21 T cell receptor beta chains below, sequenced in a study of blood T cells in healthy people across ages. For the second PCR, which ran for about 7 to 12 cycles, a sample-barcoded 5' primer and a J-beta primer mix were used. MiXCR, applied by TCRdb to the 5' RACE reads, yields one record per CDR3 protein. The table includes about 2 million distinct CDR3 sequences, roughly 49% detected once. Sequencing input: blood. The receptor source for this set is a woman in her thirties or forties in good health.

The chain carries TRBV27 and TRBJ2-6; D not certain. The CDR3 runs to 17 residues. The V end lost 5 bases, the J end lost 2 bases, and 16 bases lay between the germline ends. Germline V lookup: CDR1 MNHEY, CDR2 SMNVEV (reference sequence). The CDR3 coding sequence is TGTGCCAGCAGTCACCACATCACAAGGGCTGGGGCCAACGTCCTGACTTTC. This sequence encodes CASSHHITRAGANVLTF.

This rearrangement joins TRBV20-1 to TRBJ1-1; D uncertain. Germline CDR1 DFQATT, CDR2 SNEGSKA (reference sequence). The CDR3 is 16 residues long. Trimming shortened V by 1 base and J by 6 bases, and 21 bases separated the two germline ends. The CDR3: CSARAAGLLIGAEAFF. The CDR3 bases are TGCAGTGCTAGAGCCGCGGGTCTTTTGATTGGAGCTGAAGCTTTCTTT.

The V and J genes are TRBV5-4 and TRBJ2-5; TRBD2 agrees at 7 bases. This CDR3 has 15 amino acids. Germline CDR1 and CDR2: SGHNT and YYREEE (reference sequence). J lost 4 bases, V lost 0 bases, and 6 bases had no gene match. The CDR3 protein is CASSLDLGGGETQYF. The CDR3 DNA reads as TGTGCCAGCAGCTTGGATCTGGGGGGGGGAGAGACCCAGTACTTC. Filled out from reference TRBV5-4 and TRBJ2-5, the complete variable domain reads ETGVTQSPTHLIKTRGQQVTLRCSSQSGHNTVSWYQQALGQGPQFIFQYYREEENGRGNFPPRFSGLQFPNYSSELNVNALELDDSALYLCASSLDLGGGETQYFGPGTRLLVL.

The rearrangement links TRBV2 to TRBJ2-3; D may be TRBD2 (6 bases). The CDR3 extends over 15 amino acids. Per the germline V gene, CDR1 is SNHLY and CDR2 is FYNNEI. V lost 6 bases to trimming and J lost 5 bases, with 18 bases between them. CDR3 sequence (DNA): TGTGCCAGCAGGGGCCGGGACTCCCTCCGAGATACGCAGTATTTT. It specifies CASRGRDSLRDTQYF.

This clonotype was seen a handful of times. The V call is TRBV7-2, the J call TRBJ2-5, with TRBD2 matching over 7 bases. Germline V gene data show CDR1 as SGHTA and CDR2 as FQGNSA. The CDR3 runs 15 residues. Trimming cost V 1 base and J 2 bases; bases outside gene matches: 4. The CDR3 loop reads CASSLDGGLQETQYF. CDR3 in DNA: TGTGCCAGCAGCTTAGATGGGGGACTACAAGAGACCCAGTACTTC.

The chain recombines TRBV11-2 with TRBJ2-7; a possible D gene is TRBD2 (6 bases). This CDR3 contains 15 residues. Trimming removed 2 bases at V and 4 bases at J, with 15 bases between. Germline CDR1 reads SGHAT; CDR2 reads FQNNGV. The CDR3 region has the DNA TGTGCCAGCAGCTTAAGTGAGGTCGGGGGATACGAGCAGTACTTC. This encodes CASSLSEVGGYEQYF.

V gene TRBV11-2 combines with J gene TRBJ2-3; no clear D gene. This CDR3 has 15 amino acids. Germline values: CDR1 SGHAT, CDR2 FQNNGV. V shed 5 bases and J shed 3 bases, with 15 bases lying between them. The CDR3 protein is CASSTISRRTDTQYF. CDR3 in DNA: TGTGCCAGCAGCACCATTAGCCGACGAACAGATACGCAGTATTTT.

The chain uses TRBV4-3 and TRBJ1-6; unclear D gene. In germline, CDR1 is LGHNA, CDR2 YSLEER. There are 13 residues in the CDR3. The V and J ends lost 2 bases and 11 bases respectively, with 10 bases between them. The CDR3: CASSQTTGAPLHF. DNA for the CDR3: TGCGCCAGCAGCCAAACCACCGGGGCACCCCTCCACTTT.

This clonotype has at least ten counts. The chain combines TRBV7-2 with TRBJ2-7, with 13 bases fitting TRBD2. The V segment lost 4 bases and the J segment 2 bases; nucleotides outside the gene matches: 5. In germline, CDR1 is SGHTA, CDR2 FQGNSA. This CDR3 contains 16 residues. CDR3 DNA: TGTGCCAGCAGCTGGACTAGCGGGGGCCCGACCTACGAGCAGTACTTC. Its translation is CASSWTSGGPTYEQYF. The full variable domain, completed using reference TRBV7-2 and TRBJ2-7, is GAGVSQSPSNKVTEKGKDVELRCDPISGHTALYWYRQSLGQGLEFLIYFQGNSAPDKSGLPSDRFSAERTGGSVSTLTIQRTQQEDSAVYLCASSWTSGGPTYEQYFGPGTRLTVT.

The J gene is TRBJ1-2, the V gene TRBV3-1; TRBD1 matches at 10 bases. The trim removed 4 bases at V and 8 bases at J, leaving 16 bases unmatched. CDR3 length equals 17 residues. Looked up from germline, CDR1 is LGHDT and CDR2 is YNNKEL (reference sequence). The CDR3 here is CASSLLGTGVPIAGYTF. The CDR3 DNA sequence: TGTGCCAGCAGCCTTCTGGGGACAGGGGTCCCAATTGCCGGCTACACCTTC.

J is TRBJ2-5 and V is TRBV9; 11 positions agree with TRBD2. The CDR3 contains 17 residues. Trimming at V came to 4 bases and at J to 0 bases, leaving 8 bases not matched to a gene. Per the germline V gene, CDR1 is SGDLS and CDR2 is YYNGEE. The DNA of the CDR3 is TGTGCCAGCAGCCCCAGACTAGCGGGGAGCAACCAAGAGACCCAGTACTTC. It is translated as CASSPRLAGSNQETQYF.

To note about this clonotype: A junction boundary mismatches the germline segment, possibly from a read error. This chain uses TRBV6-6 with TRBJ2-7, with 9 bases lining up with TRBD2. The CDR3 loop spans 15 amino acids. Germline values: CDR1 MNHNY, CDR2 SVGAGI (reference sequence). CDR3 amino acids: CACSYGERGAKEQYF. In DNA form, the CDR3 reads TGTGCCTGCAGTTATGGGGAGCGGGGGGCCAAAGAGCAGTACTTC.

This clonotype was recorded only once. The chain carries TRBV29-1 and TRBJ1-1, with D possibly being TRBD1 (5 bases). Germline values: CDR1 SQVTM, CDR2 ANQGSEA. CDR3 size: 18 residues. The V end was cut by 2 bases, the J end by 3 bases, with 25 bases between. This CDR3 reads CSVEWERGRYNPDTEAFF. The CDR3 DNA reads TGCAGCGTTGAATGGGAAAGGGGACGCTATAACCCTGACACTGAAGCTTTCTTT.

This rearrangement joins TRBV27 to TRBJ2-6; D not resolved. The CDR3 is 14 amino acids. Germline V gene data show CDR1 as MNHEY and CDR2 as SMNVEV (reference sequence). V dropped 6 bases and J dropped 5 bases, with 11 bases sitting between them. The DNA of the CDR3 is TGTGCCAGCAGGCAGCTGTTAAGGGCCAACGTCCTGACTTTC. It codes for CASRQLLRANVLTF. The full variable domain, completed using reference TRBV27 and TRBJ2-6, is EAQVTQNPRYLITVTGKKLTVTCSQNMNHEYMSWYRQDPGLGLRQIYYSMNVEVTDKGDVPEGYKVSRKEKRNFPLILESPSPNQTSLYFCASRQLLRANVLTFGAGSRLTVL.

This chain uses TRBV2 with TRBJ2-1; 9 bases are shared with TRBD2. The CDR3 is 15 amino acids. Germline V gives CDR1 SNHLY, CDR2 FYNNEI. Losses at the gene ends were 8 bases for V and 7 bases for J; bases not matched to a gene: 12. The DNA for the CDR3 is TGTGCCAGCCGATCTTTAAGCGGGGGGCTAAATGAGCAGTTCTTC. Translation gives CASRSLSGGLNEQFF.

The chain is built from TRBV4-3 and TRBJ2-5; a weak D match, TRBD1 (6 bases). The germline V and J ends were trimmed by 1 base and 1 base, with 19 bases remaining between them. Germline CDR1 is LGHNA and CDR2 is YSLEER. The CDR3 is made up of 18 amino acids. In DNA form, the CDR3 reads TGCGCCAGCAGCCAAGGGGCCGCAAGTACAGGGTTCCAAGAGACCCAGTACTTC. Protein sequence: CASSQGAASTGFQETQYF.

The rearrangement links TRBV18 to TRBJ2-5, with D possibly matching TRBD1 (7 bases). The CDR3 loop spans 15 amino acids. Germline V lookup: CDR1 KGHSH, CDR2 LQKENI. Trimming stripped 3 bases from V and 2 bases from J, with 13 bases between. The CDR3 spells CASSPLQGTQETQYF. The CDR3 DNA follows: TGTGCCAGCTCACCCTTACAGGGGACTCAAGAGACCCAGTACTTC.

The table lists this clonotype with a few counts. The CDR3 reads CASSQTHGLSSTDTQYF. The DNA of the CDR3 is TGCGCCAGCAGCCAGACCCATGGGCTCTCTAGCACAGATACGCAGTATTTT. The chain employs TRBV4-1 and TRBJ2-3; no clear D gene. CDR3 length equals 17 residues. Germline V gene sequence: CDR1 MGHRA, CDR2 YSYEKL. With 3 bases removed from V and 0 bases from J, the gap between germline ends came to 16 bases.

V and J are TRBV18 and TRBJ2-7; unclear D gene. Germline V gene sequence: CDR1 KGHSH, CDR2 LQKENI. V gave up 0 bases and J gave up 2 bases, with 8 bases separating them. CDR3 length equals 14 residues. Written as DNA, the CDR3 is TGTGCCAGCTCACCACCGGTTGGAACCTACGAGCAGTACTTC. Translating gives CASSPPVGTYEQYF.

This clonotype was observed a few times. The chain recombines TRBV11-1 with TRBJ2-7, with no clear D. Germline loops: CDR1 SGHAT, CDR2 FQDESV (reference sequence). The length of the CDR3 is 13 residues. The V end was cut by 1 base, the J end by 2 bases, with 6 bases between. The CDR3 bases are TGTGCCAGCAGCTTAGACTTGCCCTACGAGCAGTACTTC. This translates into CASSLDLPYEQYF.

This clonotype was picked up a small number of times. The genes are TRBV5-1 and TRBJ2-3; TRBD2 might be the D (6 bases). CDR3 length equals 15 residues. Germline CDR1 is SGHRS and CDR2 is YFSETQ. V dropped 0 bases and J dropped 6 bases, with 14 bases sitting between them. CDR3 coding DNA: TGCGCCAGCAGCTTGGTCGCCGGGGGAGGCGATACGCAGTATTTT. It encodes CASSLVAGGGDTQYF.